The 23 T cell receptor beta chains listed next were all sequenced from one sample in a study of blood T cell repertoires in COVID-19 (dated by TCRdb to 2020 to 2021). Library creation used the immunoSEQ multiplex PCR assay. TCRdb mirrors the immuneACCESS table, restricted to in-frame sequences. Some clones are absent from its copies; in checked studies, under half trace to an unresolved V gene, and the reason for the others is unknown. A total of some 310,000 clones appear in this sample, around 90% of them only once. The biggest ten clones account for around 0.96% of the sample. Sequenced sample: peripheral blood. These receptors all stem from a woman aged 35 to 49 with COVID-19, enrolled during active disease.

The gene calls are TRBV9 and TRBJ1-3; D not certain. Trimming removed 3 bases at V and 2 bases at J, with 12 bases between. The V gene's germline CDR1 is SGDLS and CDR2 YYNGEE. This CDR3 has 15 residues. The CDR3 protein is CASSGGRRTGNTIYF. CDR3 coding DNA: TGTGCCAGCAGCGGCGGGCGGAGAACTGGAAACACCATATATTTT.

The V and J genes are TRBV3-1 (or the pseudogene TRBV3-2) and TRBJ1-2; a weak D match, TRBD1 (5 bases). V was clipped by 4 bases and J by 2 bases, with 17 bases between them. This CDR3 comprises 16 residues. CDR1 is LGHDT, CDR2 YNNKEL, per germline (reference sequence). CDR3 sequence: CASSPRRGNLNYGYTF. The CDR3 DNA reads as TGTGCCAGCAGCCCGAGAAGGGGAAACCTGAACTATGGCTACACCTTC.

The chain uses TRBV5-6 and TRBJ1-2; TRBD1 matches at 10 bases. V was pared by 2 bases and J by 8 bases, with 12 bases of the junction left unmatched. In germline, CDR1 is SGHDT, CDR2 YYEEEE. This CDR3 spans 16 amino acids. DNA for the CDR3: TGTGCCAGCAGCTTTGCTGACAGGGGGCGCCTGGAGGGCTACACCTTC. Its translation: CASSFADRGRLEGYTF.

The rearrangement uses TRBV19 and TRBJ2-2; D is unclear. Trimming shortened V by 2 bases and J by 6 bases, and 7 bases separated the two germline ends. There are 13 residues in the CDR3. Germline V CDR1 and CDR2: LNHDA, SQIVND (reference sequence). The CDR3 loop is CASSILVSGELFF. The CDR3, as DNA: TGTGCCAGTAGTATACTAGTATCCGGGGAGCTGTTTTTT.

This chain joins TRBV9 and TRBJ2-3; the match to TRBD2 covers 10 bases. Trimming removed 0 bases from V and 5 bases from J; junction bases left unmatched: 9. The CDR3 covers 17 residues. Per germline, CDR1 SGDLS and CDR2 YYNGEE. As DNA, the CDR3 is TGTGCCAGCAGCGTAGATAAGCGGGGGGGCCTGAGAGATACGCAGTATTTT. It yields the protein CASSVDKRGGLRDTQYF.

This chain joins TRBV6-6 and TRBJ2-2, with 8 bases matching TRBD1. Trimming took 6 bases from V and 4 from J; bases not matched to a gene: 10. In germline, CDR1 is MNHNY, CDR2 SVGAGI (reference sequence). CDR3 length: 16 amino acids. The CDR3 region is CASRPTGGTPTGELFF. The CDR3 nucleotides read TGTGCCAGCAGGCCAACAGGGGGGACTCCCACCGGGGAGCTGTTTTTT.

The chain is built from TRBV15 and TRBJ2-2; TRBD2 matches 10 bases. This CDR3 contains 16 residues. The germline gives CDR1 LNHNV, CDR2 YYDKDF (reference sequence). Germline trimming cut 3 bases from V and 7 bases from J; bases unmatched to any gene: 8. The CDR3 nucleotides read TGTGCCACCAGCAGGGCCCTAGCGGGAGTAAACGGGGAGCTGTTTTTT. It translates to CATSRALAGVNGELFF.

This chain joins TRBV27 and TRBJ2-7; TRBD2 is a possible D gene (6 bases). V lost 6 bases to trimming and J lost 11 bases, with 26 bases between them. The CDR3 loop spans 15 amino acids. Per the germline V gene, CDR1 is MNHEY and CDR2 is SMNVEV (reference sequence). The CDR3 region is CASSRRDVPPKREYF. The CDR3 coding sequence is TGTGCCAGCAGCCGCCGGGACGTCCCCCCGAAGCGGGAGTACTTC.

The chain uses TRBV7-2 and TRBJ1-5; D is uncertain. The V gene lost 2 bases and the J gene lost 2 bases, with 10 bases spanning the gap. Germline V lookup: CDR1 SGHTA, CDR2 FQGNSA. The length of the CDR3 is 15 residues. In DNA form, the CDR3 reads TGTGCCAGCAGCTTAAGAGGGTATCGCAATCAGCCCCAGCATTTT. It encodes CASSLRGYRNQPQHF.

V usage is TRBV27 and J usage is TRBJ2-1; D unresolved. Trimming removed 7 bases at V and 7 bases at J, with 11 bases between. The CDR3 runs 12 residues. Per the germline V gene, CDR1 is MNHEY and CDR2 is SMNVEV (reference sequence). The CDR3 loop is CASTRSLNEQFF. CDR3 bases: TGTGCCAGCACCCGTAGCCTAAATGAGCAGTTCTTC.

The chain combines TRBV5-6 with TRBJ1-6; no firm D call. This CDR3 has 15 amino acids. Germline CDR1 and CDR2: SGHDT and YYEEEE. With 1 base removed from V and 3 bases from J, the gap between germline ends came to 8 bases. CDR3 region: CASSLRVGYNSPLHF. The CDR3 nucleotides are TGTGCCAGCAGCTTGCGAGTTGGCTATAATTCACCCCTCCACTTT.

The rearrangement uses TRBV2 and TRBJ2-7; 7 positions match TRBD1. Germline trimming cut 4 bases from V and 3 bases from J; bases unmatched to any gene: 6. Germline-derived CDR1 and CDR2 are SNHLY and FYNNEI. The CDR3 runs 14 residues. The CDR3 bases are TGTGCCAGCAGTGTACAGGGGCGAGACTACGAGCAGTACTTC. It codes for CASSVQGRDYEQYF.

The table lists this clone with a count of one. V usage is TRBV30 and J usage is TRBJ1-4; 10 bases map to TRBD1. CDR1 is GTSNPN and CDR2 is SVGIG in the germline V gene (reference sequence). The CDR3 spans 13 residues. CDR3 residues: CAYSGQGQEKLFF. CDR3 DNA sequence: TGTGCATACTCGGGACAGGGGCAAGAAAAACTGTTTTTT.

The V call is TRBV28, the J call TRBJ1-2; 10 bases line up with TRBD1. From germline, CDR1 is MDHEN and CDR2 SYDVKM. Trimming took 6 bases from V and 2 from J; bases not matched to a gene: 6. This CDR3 is 15 amino acids long. The CDR3 DNA is TGTGCCAGCAGCCATGGGACAGGGGAAAACTATGGCTACACCTTC. Residues: CASSHGTGENYGYTF.

This chain joins TRBV4-1 and TRBJ1-1; 8 bases map to TRBD1. With V trimmed by 2 bases and J by 3 bases, 14 bases remained unmatched. The CDR3 is 18 residues long. Germline V gene data show CDR1 as MGHRA and CDR2 as YSYEKL. CDR3 nucleotide sequence: TGCGCCAGCAGCCAATCTCCGACAGGGGTTAATGGGGACACTGAAGCTTTCTTT. Amino acid sequence: CASSQSPTGVNGDTEAFF.

V usage is TRBV6-2 or TRBV6-3 and J usage is TRBJ2-1; 12 nucleotides line up with TRBD2. This CDR3 spans 18 amino acids. V was clipped by 3 bases and J by 7 bases; unmatched bases: 13. Germline V gene sequence: CDR1 MNHEY, CDR2 SVGEGT. As DNA, the CDR3 is TGTGCCAGCAGTTATCTCCTCCTAGCGGGGGGGCGAAGGAATGAGCAGTTCTTC. This sequence encodes CASSYLLLAGGRRNEQFF.

The V call is TRBV7-2, the J call TRBJ2-3, with D maybe TRBD1 (5 bases). The CDR3 has 16 amino acids. Germline CDR1 is SGHTA and CDR2 is FQGNSA. Trimming removed 3 bases at V and 2 bases at J, with 15 bases between. CDR3 amino acids: CASSFRGPLDTDTQYF. CDR3 in DNA: TGTGCCAGCAGCTTTAGGGGCCCCCTGGACACAGATACGCAGTATTTT.

The rearrangement uses TRBV20-1 and TRBJ2-7; 7 nucleotides match TRBD1. Germline CDR1 reads DFQATT; CDR2 reads SNEGSKA (reference sequence). The junction had 2 bases not matched to a gene; V was cut back by 3 bases and J by 6 bases. The CDR3 spans 11 residues. CDR3 sequence (DNA): TGCAGTGCTAGGGGACAGTTCGAGCAGTACTTC. This translates into CSARGQFEQYF.

The rearrangement uses TRBV7-3 and TRBJ1-1; the D gene is possibly TRBD1 (6 bases). Trimming removed 6 bases at V and 0 bases at J, with 20 bases between. The CDR3 spans 17 residues. Germline-derived CDR1 and CDR2 are SGHTA and FQGTGA. The CDR3 region is CASRRFNRESVNTEAFF. The CDR3 DNA reads TGTGCCAGCAGGCGCTTCAACAGGGAGAGCGTGAACACTGAAGCTTTCTTT. Drawing the rest from reference TRBV7-3 and TRBJ1-1, the complete variable domain is GAGVSQTPSNKVTEKGKYVELRCDPISGHTALYWYRQSLGQGPEFLIYFQGTGAADDSGLPNDRFFAVRPEGSVSTLKIQRTERGDSAVYLCASRRFNRESVNTEAFFGQGTRLTVV.

The chain joins TRBV6-6 to TRBJ1-4; D call uncertain. The germline V gene has CDR1 MNHNY and CDR2 SVGAGI (reference sequence). The CDR3 is 14 amino acids. V dropped 2 bases and J dropped 3 bases, with 7 bases sitting between them. The CDR3 DNA is TGTGCCAGCAGTTACGCGGGGTCTAATGAAAAACTGTTTTTT. It yields the protein CASSYAGSNEKLFF.

The V gene is TRBV5-1, the J gene TRBJ2-1, with TRBD2 identical over 11 bases. From germline, CDR1 is SGHRS and CDR2 YFSETQ. The V and J ends lost 4 bases and 9 bases, in that order; junction bases with no gene match: 12. This CDR3 is built from 16 residues. CDR3 DNA: TGCGCCAGCAGCCCAAACACTAGCGGGAGATTAAGTGAGCAGTTCTTC. Translated, it gives CASSPNTSGRLSEQFF.

As concerns this clone: Germline and junction disagree at one end, which may indicate a read error. The genes are TRBV7-7 and TRBJ2-2; TRBD2 aligns across 13 bases. This CDR3 is 17 amino acids long. CDR1 SSHAT and CDR2 FNYEAQ come from the germline V gene (reference sequence). The CDR3 DNA reads TGTGCTAGCAGCTTAGGGACTAGCGGGATCGACACCGGGGAGCTGTTTTTT. As protein: CASSLGTSGIDTGELFF.

V and J are TRBV6-1 and TRBJ1-5, with D possibly TRBD1 on 5 matching bases. CDR1 is MNHNS and CDR2 is SASEGT in the germline V gene. The CDR3 length is 13 residues. Between the trimmed V and J ends, which lost 3 bases and 6 bases, there was a span of 9 bases. The CDR3 here is CASSESGGQPQHF. The CDR3, as DNA: TGTGCCAGCAGTGAGTCCGGGGGTCAGCCCCAGCATTTT.